This T cell receptor (beta chain) was retrieved from a study of blood T cell repertoires in COVID-19 (dated by TCRdb to 2019 to 2021). Looking at the study overall: Samples from collaborators originated in the United States, Italy and Spain and spanned both the acute and convalescent phases of COVID-19. Deeply sampled blood TCRbeta repertoires from subjects exposed to, actively infected with, or recovered from COVID-19 were included in the dataset. A de-identified subject ID, COVID-19 status, age in years and sex were almost always included in the sample metadata. The repertoires were released in a freely available public database intended as a resource for research on the immune response to SARS-CoV-2. The samples were drawn from the first 160 participants of the ongoing ImmuneRACE study and from 950 to 1,500 subjects provided by 6 global collaborators. The material from the prospective study consisted of cDNA or gDNA derived from T cells, B-cell-depleted T cells, or PBMCs. Where available, HLA class I and class II types were taken from metadata supplied by the sample provider and were not determined by assay-based typing. Study-wide findings and limitations: The quantity of clinical and demographic metadata differed by source and by participant and was supplied without curation.

Each collaborating institution followed its own protocols to collect whole blood in K2EDTA tubes. For TCRbeta analysis, collaborator samples were shipped as frozen whole blood, as isolated PBMCs, or as DNA extracted from either sample type. TCRbeta CDR3 regions were amplified from genomic DNA using the immunoSEQ Assay, a bias-controlled multiplex PCR. As for the authors' bioinformatics: The number of nucleated cells in each sample was estimated by amplification of reference gene primers within the assay. To quantify the absolute abundance of each unique TCRbeta CDR3 rearrangement, sequence reads were collapsed and filtered. For each sample, productive Simpson clonality was calculated as the square root of Simpson's diversity index across productive rearrangements. TCRdb took over this immuneACCESS table, retaining in-frame rearrangements with V and J assigned. Such tables are incomplete; in checked studies, under half of the missing clones stem from an unresolved V gene, and the remainder is unexplained. That table is the source of V, J and clone size, and D and trimming were worked out from the DNA. The sample table lists 95,000 to 150,000 clones, 86% of them with a count of one. About 4.5% of the sample belongs to the ten largest clones.

A word on this clone: Its antigen is currently not known. Qualities for individual bases were not recorded, and no much larger clone is one base off.

Ends trimmed: V by 0 bases, J by 2 bases; bases unmatched to a gene: 4. The CDR3, from cysteine to phenylalanine, totals 16 residues. Here the CDR3 DNA is all that survives: 48 bases in frame from base 1. The germline V gene supplies CDR1 MGHDK and CDR2 SYGVNS. Input material: peripheral blood. The V gene is TRBV25-1 and the J gene is TRBJ2-5; 9 central bases correspond to TRBD2. The clonotype was recovered from a man aged 40-49 years with acute or convalescent COVID-19. The DNA sequence is as follows: TGTGCCAGCAGTGAATATTCGCTAGCGGGGCAAGAGACCCAGTACTTC. This codes for CASSEYSLAGQETQYF.